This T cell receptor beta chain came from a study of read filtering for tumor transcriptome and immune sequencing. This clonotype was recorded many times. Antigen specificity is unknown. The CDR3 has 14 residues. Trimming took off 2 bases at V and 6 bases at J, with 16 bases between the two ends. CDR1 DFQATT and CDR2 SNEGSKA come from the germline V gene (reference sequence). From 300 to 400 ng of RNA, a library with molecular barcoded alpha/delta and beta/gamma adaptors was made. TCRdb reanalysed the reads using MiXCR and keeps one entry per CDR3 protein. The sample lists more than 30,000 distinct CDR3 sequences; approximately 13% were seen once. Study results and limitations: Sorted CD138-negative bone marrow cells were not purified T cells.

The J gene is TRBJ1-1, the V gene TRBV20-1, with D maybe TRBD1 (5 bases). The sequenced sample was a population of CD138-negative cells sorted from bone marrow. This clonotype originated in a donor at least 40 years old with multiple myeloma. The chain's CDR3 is CSARIPGAMAEAFF. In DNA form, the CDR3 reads TGCAGTGCTAGAATCCCCGGGGCTATGGCTGAAGCTTTCTTT.